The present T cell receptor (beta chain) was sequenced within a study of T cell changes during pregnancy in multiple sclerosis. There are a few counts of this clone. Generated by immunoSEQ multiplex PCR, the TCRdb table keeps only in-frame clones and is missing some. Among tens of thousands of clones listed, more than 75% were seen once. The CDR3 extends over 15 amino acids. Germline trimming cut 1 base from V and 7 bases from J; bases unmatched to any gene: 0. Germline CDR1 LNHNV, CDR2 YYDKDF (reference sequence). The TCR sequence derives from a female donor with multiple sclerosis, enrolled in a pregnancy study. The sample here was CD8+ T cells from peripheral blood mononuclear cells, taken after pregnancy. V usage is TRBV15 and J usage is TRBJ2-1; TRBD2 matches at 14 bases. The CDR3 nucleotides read TGTGCCACCAGCAGAGGGACTAGCGGGGGGAATGAGCAGTTCTTC. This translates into CATSRGTSGGNEQFF.